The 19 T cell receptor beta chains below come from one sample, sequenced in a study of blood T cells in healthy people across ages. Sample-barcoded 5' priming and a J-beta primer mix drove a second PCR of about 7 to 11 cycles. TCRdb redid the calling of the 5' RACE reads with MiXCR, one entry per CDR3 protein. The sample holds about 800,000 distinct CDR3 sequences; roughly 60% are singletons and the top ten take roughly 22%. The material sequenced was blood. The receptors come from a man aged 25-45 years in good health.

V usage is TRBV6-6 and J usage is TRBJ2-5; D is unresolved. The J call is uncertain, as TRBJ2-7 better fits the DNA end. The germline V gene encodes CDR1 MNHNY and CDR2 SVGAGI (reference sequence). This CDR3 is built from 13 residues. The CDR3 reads CAAARLEYYEQYF. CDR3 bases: TGTGCTGCCGCGAGGTTGGAATACTACGAGCAGTACTTC.

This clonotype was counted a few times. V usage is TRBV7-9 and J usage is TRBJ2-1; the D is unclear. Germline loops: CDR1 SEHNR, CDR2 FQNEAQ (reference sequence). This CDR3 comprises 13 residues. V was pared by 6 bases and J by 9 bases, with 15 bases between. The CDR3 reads CASSFTSVGEQFF. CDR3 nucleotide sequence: TGTGCCAGCAGTTTTACTTCCGTAGGTGAGCAGTTCTTC.

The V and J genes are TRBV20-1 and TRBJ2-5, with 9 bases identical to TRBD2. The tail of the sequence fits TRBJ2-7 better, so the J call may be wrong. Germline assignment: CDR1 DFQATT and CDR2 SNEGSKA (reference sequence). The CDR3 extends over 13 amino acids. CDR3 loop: CSARTSDKYEQYF. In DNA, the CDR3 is TGCAGTGCGAGGACTAGCGACAAGTACGAGCAGTACTTC.

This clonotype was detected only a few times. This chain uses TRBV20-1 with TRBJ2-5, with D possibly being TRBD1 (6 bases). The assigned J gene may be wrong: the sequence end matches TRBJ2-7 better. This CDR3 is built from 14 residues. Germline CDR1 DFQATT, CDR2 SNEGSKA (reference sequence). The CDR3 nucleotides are TGCAGTGCCGGTGGGGGCTCCGAGGGGGACGAGCAGTACTTC. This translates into CSAGGGSEGDEQYF.

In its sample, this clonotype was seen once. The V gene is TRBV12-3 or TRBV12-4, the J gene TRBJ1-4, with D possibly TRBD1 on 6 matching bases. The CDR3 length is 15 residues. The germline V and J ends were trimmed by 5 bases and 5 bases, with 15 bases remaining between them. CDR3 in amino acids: CASSPPNRENEKLFF. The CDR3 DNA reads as TGTGCCAGCAGTCCGCCCAACAGGGAAAATGAAAAACTGTTTTTT.

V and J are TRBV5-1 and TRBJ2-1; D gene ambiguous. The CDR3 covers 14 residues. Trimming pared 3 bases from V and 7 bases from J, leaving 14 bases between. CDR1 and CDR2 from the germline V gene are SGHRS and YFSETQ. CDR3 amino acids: CASSYLDYENEQFF. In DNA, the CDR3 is TGCGCCAGCAGCTATTTAGATTATGAAAATGAGCAGTTCTTC.

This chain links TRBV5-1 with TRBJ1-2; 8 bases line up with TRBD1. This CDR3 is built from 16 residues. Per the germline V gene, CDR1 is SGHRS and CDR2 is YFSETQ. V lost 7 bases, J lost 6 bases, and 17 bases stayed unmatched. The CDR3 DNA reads TGCGCCAGCCTCCCCGACGGACAGGGCCTAAGAGATGGCTACACCTTC. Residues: CASLPDGQGLRDGYTF.

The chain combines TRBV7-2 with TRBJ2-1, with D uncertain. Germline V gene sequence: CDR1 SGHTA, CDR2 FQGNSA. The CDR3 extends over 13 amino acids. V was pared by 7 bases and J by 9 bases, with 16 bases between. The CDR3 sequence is CASTPDPQSEQFF. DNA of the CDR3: TGTGCCAGCACCCCGGACCCTCAGAGTGAGCAGTTCTTC.

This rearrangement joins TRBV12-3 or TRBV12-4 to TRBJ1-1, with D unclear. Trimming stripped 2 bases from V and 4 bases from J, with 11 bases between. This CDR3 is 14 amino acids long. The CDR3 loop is CASSLKPGSTEAFF. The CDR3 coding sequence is TGTGCCAGCAGTTTAAAGCCGGGGAGCACTGAAGCTTTCTTT.

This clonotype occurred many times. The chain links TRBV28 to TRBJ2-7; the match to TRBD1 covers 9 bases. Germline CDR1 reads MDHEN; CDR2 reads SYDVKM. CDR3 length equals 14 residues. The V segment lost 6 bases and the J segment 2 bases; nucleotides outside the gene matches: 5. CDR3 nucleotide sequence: TGTGCCAGCAGATCCGGGACAGGGCCCTACGAGCAGTACTTC. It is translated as CASRSGTGPYEQYF.

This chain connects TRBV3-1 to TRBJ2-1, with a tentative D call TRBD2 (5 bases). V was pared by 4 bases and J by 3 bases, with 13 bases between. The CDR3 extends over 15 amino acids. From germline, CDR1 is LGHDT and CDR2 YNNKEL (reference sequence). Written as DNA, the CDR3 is TGTGCCAGCAGCCTGTGGACTGGCTACTACAATGAGCAGTTCTTC. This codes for CASSLWTGYYNEQFF.

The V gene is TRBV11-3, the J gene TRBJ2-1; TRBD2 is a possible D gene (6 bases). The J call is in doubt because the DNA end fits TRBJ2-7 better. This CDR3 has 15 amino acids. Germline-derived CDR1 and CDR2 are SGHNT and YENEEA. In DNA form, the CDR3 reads TGTGCCAGCAGCTTCGGAGGGGTCTCCTACAATGAGCAGTACTTC. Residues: CASSFGGVSYNEQYF.

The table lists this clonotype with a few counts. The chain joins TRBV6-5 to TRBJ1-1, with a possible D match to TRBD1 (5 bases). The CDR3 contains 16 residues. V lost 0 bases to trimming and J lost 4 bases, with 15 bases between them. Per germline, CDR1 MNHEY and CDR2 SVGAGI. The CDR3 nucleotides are TGTGCCAGCAGTTACTCTCCATTCGGAAGGGGCACTGAAGCTTTCTTT. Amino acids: CASSYSPFGRGTEAFF.

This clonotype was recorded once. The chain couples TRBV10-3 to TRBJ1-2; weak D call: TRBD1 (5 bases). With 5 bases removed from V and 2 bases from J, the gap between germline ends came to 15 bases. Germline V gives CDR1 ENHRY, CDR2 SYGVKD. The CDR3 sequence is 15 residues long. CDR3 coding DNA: TGTGCCATCAGTAGGGACCCCGGCTCAAACTATGGCTACACCTTC. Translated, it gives CAISRDPGSNYGYTF.

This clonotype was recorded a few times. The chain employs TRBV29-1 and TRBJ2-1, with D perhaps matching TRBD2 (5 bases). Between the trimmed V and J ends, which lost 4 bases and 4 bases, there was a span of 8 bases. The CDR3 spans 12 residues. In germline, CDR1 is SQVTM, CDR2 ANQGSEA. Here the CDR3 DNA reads TGCAGCGTTGGGGAGCCATACAATGAGCAGTTCTTC. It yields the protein CSVGEPYNEQFF.

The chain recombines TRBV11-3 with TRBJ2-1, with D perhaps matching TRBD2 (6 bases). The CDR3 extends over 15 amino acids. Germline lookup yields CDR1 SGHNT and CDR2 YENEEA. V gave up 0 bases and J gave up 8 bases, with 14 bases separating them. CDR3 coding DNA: TGTGCCAGCAGCTTAGATGGATGGGAGGACTATGAGCAGTTCTTC. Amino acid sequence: CASSLDGWEDYEQFF.

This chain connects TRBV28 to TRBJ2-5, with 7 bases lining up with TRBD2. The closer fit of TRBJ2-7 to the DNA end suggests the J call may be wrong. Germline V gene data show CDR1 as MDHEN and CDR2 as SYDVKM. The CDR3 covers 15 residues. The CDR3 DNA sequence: TGTGCCAGCAGAGGGCCGCCGGGGACTACCTACGAGCAGTACTTC. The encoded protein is CASRGPPGTTYEQYF.

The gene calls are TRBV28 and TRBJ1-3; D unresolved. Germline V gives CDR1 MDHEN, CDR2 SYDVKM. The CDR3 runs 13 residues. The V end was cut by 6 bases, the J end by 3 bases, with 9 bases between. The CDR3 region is CASSALLGNTIYF. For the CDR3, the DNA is TGTGCCAGCAGCGCCCTACTTGGAAACACCATATATTTT.

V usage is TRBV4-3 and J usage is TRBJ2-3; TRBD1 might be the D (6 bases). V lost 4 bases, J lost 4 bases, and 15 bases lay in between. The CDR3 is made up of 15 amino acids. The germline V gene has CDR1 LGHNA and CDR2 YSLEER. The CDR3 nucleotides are TGCGCCAGCAGCCCAGTGAGGCACAGGGCAGATACGCAGTATTTT. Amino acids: CASSPVRHRADTQYF.